These 20 T cell receptor beta chains were all obtained from the same sample, sequenced in a study of blood T cell repertoires in COVID-19. Sequencing used immunoSEQ multiplex PCR; TCRdb keeps in-frame clones, though not all of them. Among tens of thousands of clones listed, approximately 85% were seen once. What was sequenced was peripheral blood. These receptors were taken from a human donor in a cohort sampled during active COVID-19.

The chain has TRBV4-1 and TRBJ1-5; TRBD1 agrees at 7 bases. Trimming took 0 bases from V and 1 from J; bases not matched to a gene: 3. From germline, CDR1 is MGHRA and CDR2 YSYEKL. The length of the CDR3 is 16 residues. In DNA, the CDR3 is TGCGCCAGCAGCCAAGAGGCAGGGGGAAGCAATCAGCCCCAGCATTTT. Translating gives CASSQEAGGSNQPQHF.

This chain joins TRBV12-5 and TRBJ1-2; tentative D call: TRBD1 (6 bases). Trimming stripped 4 bases from V and 2 bases from J, with 14 bases between. This CDR3 spans 15 amino acids. Per germline, CDR1 LGHNT and CDR2 FRNRAP. The CDR3 is CASGWGAGVNYGYTF. CDR3 sequence (DNA): TGTGCTAGTGGTTGGGGGGCGGGGGTGAACTATGGCTACACCTTC.

The chain links TRBV7-8 to TRBJ1-1; D is ambiguous. Germline values: CDR1 SGHVS, CDR2 FQNEAQ. The CDR3 spans 14 residues. Trimming took off 5 bases at V and 1 base at J, with 11 bases between the two ends. The CDR3: CASSPREGNTEAFF. The CDR3 DNA follows: TGTGCCAGCAGCCCACGGGAAGGGAACACTGAAGCTTTCTTT.

The V gene is TRBV11-2, the J gene TRBJ2-7, with TRBD2 matching 13 bases. This CDR3 has 15 residues. Germline V lookup: CDR1 SGHAT, CDR2 FQNNGV. Trimming cost V 5 bases and J 4 bases; bases outside gene matches: 5. CDR3 protein: CASSIWTSGSYEQYF. In DNA form, the CDR3 reads TGTGCCAGCAGCATCTGGACTAGCGGGAGTTACGAGCAGTACTTC.

The rearrangement uses TRBV5-6 and TRBJ1-2; D remains ambiguous. Deletions cut 1 base from V and 4 bases from J, with 17 bases between. CDR3 length: 16 amino acids. CDR1 SGHDT and CDR2 YYEEEE come from the germline V gene. The CDR3 loop is CASSLYPPPGSYGYTF. CDR3 DNA: TGTGCCAGCAGCTTGTATCCTCCGCCGGGGTCCTATGGCTACACCTTC.

The chain carries TRBV14 and TRBJ1-5; tentative D call: TRBD1 (5 bases). Germline assignment: CDR1 SGHDN and CDR2 FVKESK. The CDR3 totals 13 residues. V lost 2 bases to trimming and J lost 4 bases, with 6 bases between them. CDR3 region: CASSQTGNQPQHF. In nucleotides, the CDR3 is TGTGCCAGCAGCCAAACAGGAAATCAGCCCCAGCATTTT. Filled out from reference TRBV14 and TRBJ1-5, the complete variable domain reads EAGVTQFPSHSVIEKGQTVTLRCDPISGHDNLYWYRRVMGKEIKFLLHFVKESKQDESGMPNNRFLAERTGGTYSTLKVQPAELEDSGVYFCASSQTGNQPQHFGDGTRLSIL.

V usage is TRBV7-2 and J usage is TRBJ2-7, with 8 bases matching TRBD1. The CDR3 covers 13 residues. V gave up 8 bases and J gave up 4 bases; unmatched junction bases: 7. Germline values: CDR1 SGHTA, CDR2 FQGNSA. Here the CDR3 DNA reads TGTGCCAGCCCAAGGGACAGGTGGTACGAGCAGTACTTC. It translates to CASPRDRWYEQYF.

V is TRBV30 and J is TRBJ2-7, with 7 positions matching TRBD2. Germline V gene sequence: CDR1 GTSNPN, CDR2 SVGIG (reference sequence). The CDR3 sequence is 14 residues long. With V trimmed by 5 bases and J by 6 bases, 13 bases remained unmatched. The chain's CDR3 is CAWSFTSVSPEQYF. The CDR3 region has the DNA TGTGCCTGGTCTTTCACTAGCGTTTCCCCCGAGCAGTACTTC.

This chain uses TRBV6-5 with TRBJ2-2; the D gene is possibly TRBD2 (6 bases). Germline V gives CDR1 MNHEY, CDR2 SVGAGI. V gave up 2 bases and J gave up 7 bases, with 8 bases separating them. The CDR3 loop spans 13 amino acids. This CDR3 is CASSYAGYGELFF. Here the CDR3 DNA reads TGTGCCAGCAGTTACGCGGGATACGGGGAGCTGTTTTTT.

The chain couples TRBV27 to TRBJ2-1, with D perhaps matching TRBD2 (5 bases). The CDR3 is 14 residues long. Germline CDR1 reads MNHEY; CDR2 reads SMNVEV (reference sequence). Trimming cost V 5 bases and J 4 bases, with 12 bases left between them. The CDR3 DNA sequence: TGTGCCAGCAGTCCGGGAATGGGGTACAATGAGCAGTTCTTC. Translating it yields CASSPGMGYNEQFF.

The chain employs TRBV6-5 and TRBJ1-2, with D maybe TRBD1 (5 bases). This CDR3 contains 15 residues. Germline V gene lookup returns CDR1 MNHEY and CDR2 SVGAGI. Trimming took 5 bases from V and 7 from J, leaving 20 bases between them. The CDR3 sequence: CASSPQTQGVSGYTF. In nucleotides, the CDR3 is TGTGCCAGCAGTCCACAGACACAAGGGGTTAGTGGCTACACCTTC.

This clone was detected once. The rearrangement joins TRBV28 to TRBJ2-7, with a weak D call TRBD2 (5 bases). This CDR3 region has 13 residues. Germline V gene lookup returns CDR1 MDHEN and CDR2 SYDVKM. Deletions cut 3 bases from V and 4 bases from J, with 10 bases between. The CDR3 DNA follows: TGTGCCAGCAGTTTGACCGGAGGTTACGAGCAGTACTTC. Protein: CASSLTGGYEQYF.

This clone has a single count. The chain employs TRBV5-1 and TRBJ2-5, with D tentatively TRBD1 (5 bases). This CDR3 contains 13 residues. Germline-derived CDR1 and CDR2 are SGHRS and YFSETQ. Trimming took off 2 bases at V and 1 base at J, with 6 bases between the two ends. Here the CDR3 DNA reads TGCGCCAGCAGCTTTCAGGGCCAAGAGACCCAGTACTTC. Residues: CASSFQGQETQYF.

This clone was counted between two and nine times. The chain links TRBV2 to TRBJ2-7, with D perhaps matching TRBD2 (6 bases). The germline CDR1 and CDR2 sequences are SNHLY and FYNNEI. V was trimmed by 8 bases and J by 1 base, leaving 9 bases between them. The CDR3 covers 12 residues. CDR3 nucleotides: TGTGCCAGCTTGGCGGGGTCCTACGAGCAGTACTTC. Its protein is CASLAGSYEQYF.

CDR3 DNA sequence: TGTGCCAGCAGCCACAGGGGTGGGCTCAACACCGGGGAGCTGTTTTTT. Translation gives CASSHRGGLNTGELFF. The chain carries TRBV7-2 and TRBJ2-2; 7 nucleotides agree with TRBD1. The V segment lost 5 bases and the J segment 2 bases; nucleotides outside the gene matches: 8. The CDR3 contains 16 residues. Per germline, CDR1 SGHTA and CDR2 FQGNSA.

This rearrangement joins TRBV27 to TRBJ2-1, with a possible D match to TRBD2 (5 bases). Trimming removed 3 bases at V and 7 bases at J, with 13 bases between. CDR1 MNHEY and CDR2 SMNVEV come from the germline V gene (reference sequence). CDR3 size: 14 residues. CDR3 residues: CASSFAAAANEQFF. CDR3 coding DNA: TGTGCCAGCAGTTTTGCGGCAGCGGCTAATGAGCAGTTCTTC.

This chain links TRBV20-1 with TRBJ2-5; tentative D call: TRBD2 (5 bases). The CDR3 is 11 amino acids. The V and J ends lost 3 bases and 5 bases respectively, with 7 bases between them. CDR1 and CDR2 (germline): DFQATT, SNEGSKA (reference sequence). The CDR3 DNA reads as TGCAGTGCTAGCGGGGTGGAGACCCAGTACTTC. Encoded protein: CSASGVETQYF.

The chain has TRBV10-1 and TRBJ1-2; 7 bases map to TRBD1. V gave up 2 bases and J gave up 8 bases; unmatched junction bases: 11. Germline V gives CDR1 WNHNN, CDR2 SYGVQD (reference sequence). This CDR3 has 15 amino acids. CDR3 in DNA: TGCGCCAGCAGTGAGAACTTAGACAGGGACGACGGCTACACCTTC. Amino acid sequence: CASSENLDRDDGYTF.

This clone was observed a handful of times. The CDR3 DNA sequence: TGTGCCAGCAGCCAAGGACAGGGAGGTCAAGAGACCCAGTACTTC. This translates into CASSQGQGGQETQYF. The rearrangement joins TRBV3-1 (or the pseudogene TRBV3-2) to TRBJ2-5; a weak D match, TRBD1 (7 bases). The CDR3 length is 15 residues. Germline values: CDR1 LGHDT, CDR2 YNNKEL (reference sequence). The ends were cut back, 1 base at V and 2 bases at J, with 11 bases in the middle.

Only a few counts were recorded for this clone. V usage is TRBV7-9 and J usage is TRBJ2-7, with a weak D call TRBD2 (5 bases). The CDR3 runs to 14 residues. Germline CDR1 is SEHNR and CDR2 is FQNEAQ (reference sequence). The V gene lost 0 bases and the J gene lost 6 bases, with 12 bases spanning the gap. The CDR3 region has the DNA TGTGCCAGCAGCTTAGCGTCTCGGGGTTTCGAGCAGTACTTC. Protein: CASSLASRGFEQYF.